A single T cell receptor (beta chain) is shown here with its context. Under the authors' procedure: Reference gene primer amplification yielded estimated nucleated cell counts. Clones were read by immunoSEQ multiplex PCR, and TCRdb kept only the in-frame ones, dropping some. D and trimming were read from the DNA, whereas the V and J calls and clone size are those reported in that table. The sample holds about 270,000 clones, approximately 86% seen once. The data belong to a study of blood T cell repertoires in COVID-19. The wider study: Specimens from acute and convalescent COVID-19 originated in the United States, Italy and Spain. PBMCs, B-cell-depleted T cells, or T cells provided the cDNA or gDNA that made up the material.

The specimen sequenced was peripheral blood. The sequence was collected from a woman between 55 and 75 years old who had recovered from COVID-19.

Here the CDR3 DNA reads TGCGCCAGCAGCTTGGGTCCCGGGACAGGGAATGGCTACACCTTC. It yields the protein CASSLGPGTGNGYTF. The chain links TRBV5-1 to TRBJ1-2; 9 bases fit TRBD1. Germline CDR1 is SGHRS and CDR2 is YFSETQ. Trimming took 0 bases from V and 6 from J; bases not matched to a gene: 6. The CDR3 extends over 15 amino acids.